The 14 T cell receptor beta chains presented below share a single source sample, sequenced in a study of monozygotic twins with inflammatory bowel disease. TCRdb reanalyzed the 5' RACE reads and collapses them to one entry per CDR3 protein, without DNA. The sample totals under 150,000 distinct CDR3 sequences. Sequenced input: blood. These receptor sequences come from a human donor with ulcerative colitis or Crohn's disease, or a healthy co-twin of an affected twin (not recorded which).

The chain couples TRBV13 to TRBJ1-2; there is no DNA to check the TCRdb D call of TRBD1. This CDR3 region has 12 residues. Germline V gene lookup returns CDR1 PRHDT and CDR2 FYEKMQ (reference sequence). The CDR3: CASSPGTSGYTF.

V and J are TRBV5-1 and TRBJ2-2; TCRdb lists TRBD2, though no DNA is available to test this call. The germline V gene has CDR1 SGHRS and CDR2 YFSETQ. The CDR3 is made up of 13 amino acids. This chain's CDR3 is CASSFTSPGELFF.

This chain connects TRBV3-1 to TRBJ2-2; TCRdb proposes TRBD2, but this gene call is untestable without DNA. This CDR3 spans 17 amino acids. Germline V gives CDR1 LGHDT, CDR2 YNNKEL (reference sequence). The CDR3 protein is CASSPRGGPQLTGELFF.

The chain combines TRBV7-6 with TRBJ2-7; TCRdb designates TRBD1, a call that cannot be tested without DNA. The germline CDR1 and CDR2 sequences are SGHVS and FNYEAQ. CDR3 size: 15 residues. The CDR3: CASSLVSGYEGEQYF.

The V gene is TRBV5-1, the J gene TRBJ2-7. The germline gives CDR1 SGHRS, CDR2 YFSETQ. CDR3 length: 14 amino acids. This chain's CDR3 is CASSLGTGWYEQYF.

The V and J genes are TRBV19 and TRBJ2-7; the TRBD1 assignment by TCRdb is unverifiable without DNA. Germline CDR1 is LNHDA and CDR2 is SQIVND (reference sequence). CDR3 size: 15 residues. CDR3 sequence: CASSSTGTGQYEQYF.

The genes are TRBV20-1 and TRBJ1-3. Germline V gene data show CDR1 as DFQATT and CDR2 as SNEGSKA (reference sequence). CDR3 length equals 14 residues. CDR3 in amino acids: CSAREPGAGNTIYF.

The chain employs TRBV5-1 and TRBJ2-7. Looked up from germline, CDR1 is SGHRS and CDR2 is YFSETQ. The CDR3 covers 14 residues. The CDR3: CASSLPRSSYEQYF.

The genes are TRBV12-3 or TRBV12-4 and TRBJ1-3. The CDR3 covers 13 residues. The CDR3 spells CASSFDKTNTIYF.

The chain carries TRBV12-3 or TRBV12-4 and TRBJ1-5. The CDR3 extends over 15 amino acids. Here the CDR3 reads CASSLRGRGNQPQHF.

The J gene is TRBJ1-5, the V gene TRBV20-1. The CDR3 loop spans 14 amino acids. Germline lookup yields CDR1 DFQATT and CDR2 SNEGSKA (reference sequence). The CDR3 sequence: CSAFHGGRNQPQHF.

The rearrangement uses TRBV20-1 and TRBJ1-1; TCRdb reports TRBD1, a call that lacks DNA to check it against. Germline V gene data show CDR1 as DFQATT and CDR2 as SNEGSKA (reference sequence). The CDR3 totals 16 residues. The CDR3 sequence is CSAPAGGFLPNTEAFF.

This chain links TRBV15 with TRBJ2-7. The CDR3 length is 15 residues. The germline CDR1 and CDR2 sequences are LNHNV and YYDKDF (reference sequence). The chain's CDR3 is CATSRDRTSMDEQYF.

The chain recombines TRBV7-2 with TRBJ2-1; no DNA is available, so the TRBD1 call from TCRdb remains unchecked. The V gene's germline CDR1 is SGHTA and CDR2 FQGNSA. The CDR3 spans 14 residues. The CDR3 sequence is CASSLTGTSNEQFF. The whole variable domain, filled in from reference TRBV7-2 and TRBJ2-1, reads GAGVSQSPSNKVTEKGKDVELRCDPISGHTALYWYRQSLGQGLEFLIYFQGNSAPDKSGLPSDRFSAERTGGSVSTLTIQRTQQEDSAVYLCASSLTGTSNEQFFGPGTRLTVL.